The present entry profiles one T cell receptor (beta chain) with its context. The protocol was immunoSEQ multiplex PCR, while the TCRdb copy is restricted to in-frame clones and leaves out a portion. The sample records over 200,000 clones, about nine tenths being singletons. Between the trimmed V and J ends, which lost 4 bases and 8 bases, there was a span of 14 bases. CDR3 length: 14 amino acids. Germline V gives CDR1 MNHNS, CDR2 SASEGT. The data were obtained in a study of cytomegalovirus exposure and HLA in healthy donors. The donors were in the approximately 130-subject validation cohort, distinct from the roughly 700-subject first cohort.

The sequence was obtained from a woman between 18 and 30 years old in good health and CMV-seropositive. This sequence joins TRBV6-1 and TRBJ1-4; D ambiguous. The specimen was PBMCs. In DNA, the CDR3 is TGTGCCAGCAGTGGAAGCGGAACCCAGGAAAAACTGTTTTTT. Translation gives CASSGSGTQEKLFF.